Below, 13 T cell receptor beta chains from the same sample are listed, as sequenced in a study of identical twins. TCRdb ran MiXCR on the 5' RACE reads and lists one entry per CDR3 protein. Of 350,000 to 600,000 distinct CDR3 sequences detected, approximately 15% appear once; the ten largest clones hold 0.5% to 0.65%. These same records also appear under a second study, on yellow fever vaccine responses in identical twins.

Sequences were obtained from CD4+ T cells sorted from blood. Every receptor here comes from a woman aged 18-29 years in good health.

This clonotype was counted a few times. The gene calls are TRBV7-2 and TRBJ2-6, with a weak D call TRBD1 (5 bases). V was trimmed by 6 bases and J by 2 bases, leaving 11 bases between them. There are 15 residues in the CDR3. CDR1 is SGHTA and CDR2 is FQGNSA in the germline V gene. CDR3 nucleotides: TGTGCCAGCAGTACGAAGGGGCCTGGGGCCAACGTCCTGACTTTC. Protein: CASSTKGPGANVLTF.

The sample holds one count of this clonotype. A read error may produce the germline difference seen at one junction end. This rearrangement joins TRBV4-1 to TRBJ2-1, with 10 nucleotides matching TRBD2. Per germline, CDR1 MGHRA and CDR2 YSYEKL. This CDR3 contains 19 residues. The CDR3 region has the DNA TGCGCCAGCAGCCAAGATGACAAGACTAGCGGGCGCCCCCGCAATGAGCGGTTCTTC. Encoded protein: CASSQDDKTSGRPRNERFF.

This clonotype was seen a few times. The rearrangement joins TRBV14 to TRBJ2-5; tentatively, D is TRBD1 (6 bases). Germline V gives CDR1 SGHDN, CDR2 FVKESK. V was shortened by 1 base and J by 5 bases, with 17 bases between the two germline ends. The CDR3 consists of 16 residues. This CDR3 reads CASSQALAGAGETQYF. The DNA of the CDR3 is TGTGCCAGCAGCCAAGCGCTTGCAGGGGCAGGCGAGACCCAGTACTTC.

This clonotype has only a few counts. This chain links TRBV10-3 with TRBJ1-2; tentative D call: TRBD1 (5 bases). Germline lookup yields CDR1 ENHRY and CDR2 SYGVKD. V lost 2 bases and J lost 4, with 11 bases in between. This CDR3 has 14 residues. The CDR3 loop is CAISELDTIYGYTF. The CDR3 nucleotides are TGTGCCATCAGTGAGCTGGACACCATCTATGGCTACACCTTC.

This clonotype was recorded many times. The V gene is TRBV2, the J gene TRBJ2-5; 10 positions agree with TRBD2. V lost 2 bases, J lost 1 base, and 1 base stayed unmatched. Per the germline V gene, CDR1 is SNHLY and CDR2 is FYNNEI. This CDR3 has 15 residues. The CDR3 DNA sequence: TGTGCCAGCAGTGAAAGCGGGGGGGCCCAAGAGACCCAGTACTTC. This codes for CASSESGGAQETQYF.

This clonotype was observed at least ten times. The chain is built from TRBV7-2 and TRBJ1-1; no reliable D call. This CDR3 is built from 14 residues. CDR1 is SGHTA, CDR2 FQGNSA, per germline. Trimming left V 5 bases short and J 1 base short, with 11 bases between. The CDR3 region is CASSPDRWNTEAFF. The CDR3 nucleotides are TGTGCCAGCAGCCCTGACCGATGGAACACTGAAGCTTTCTTT.

This clonotype came up a few times. This chain uses TRBV20-1 with TRBJ2-2; 7 bases align to TRBD2. The CDR3 totals 17 residues. From germline, CDR1 is DFQATT and CDR2 SNEGSKA (reference sequence). V shed 4 bases, J shed 3 bases, and the junction held 14 bases outside the gene matches. CDR3 bases: TGCAGTGCTATTAGTAATCGTGGGAGGGCCGACACCGGGGAGCTGTTTTTT. Protein sequence: CSAISNRGRADTGELFF.

CDR3 in amino acids: CASSFRRPGQGSYEQYF. The CDR3 DNA follows: TGTGCCAGCAGCTTTAGGCGTCCGGGACAGGGTTCCTACGAGCAGTACTTC. J is TRBJ2-7 and V is TRBV5-6; 9 nucleotides align to TRBD1. The CDR3 is 17 residues long. V lost 2 bases to trimming and J lost 1 base; unmatched junction nucleotides: 10. Germline V CDR1 and CDR2: SGHDT, YYEEEE.

The V gene is TRBV2, the J gene TRBJ2-7; either TRBD1 or TRBD2 may fit D (6 bases each). There are 15 residues in the CDR3. Germline CDR1 SNHLY, CDR2 FYNNEI. V was trimmed by 6 bases and J by 2 bases, leaving 17 bases between them. CDR3 bases: TGTGCCAGCAGCCGAGGGGGGACGGAGACCTACGAGCAGTACTTC. Translated, it gives CASSRGGTETYEQYF.

This clonotype came up a few times. The rearrangement links TRBV12-3 or TRBV12-4 to TRBJ2-5; 9 nucleotides line up with TRBD1. V was pared by 3 bases and J by 1 base, with 6 bases of the junction left unmatched. The CDR3 runs 16 residues. The CDR3 nucleotides read TGTGCCAGCAGTTTTGGCGGACAGGGGTTCCAAGAGACCCAGTACTTC. Translation: CASSFGGQGFQETQYF.

The table lists this clonotype with many counts. The chain is built from TRBV29-1 and TRBJ2-1; perhaps D is TRBD1 or TRBD2 (5 bases each). Deletions cut 7 bases from V and 2 bases from J, with 12 bases between. There are 13 residues in the CDR3. The germline V gene has CDR1 SQVTM and CDR2 ANQGSEA. CDR3 loop: CSGWDATYNEQFF. DNA of the CDR3: TGCAGCGGATGGGACGCAACCTACAATGAGCAGTTCTTC.

A few counts support this clonotype. The chain links TRBV28 to TRBJ2-7, with D perhaps matching TRBD1 or TRBD2 (5 bases each). Trimming left V 8 bases short and J 3 bases short, with 14 bases between. This CDR3 contains 13 residues. Germline V gene lookup returns CDR1 MDHEN and CDR2 SYDVKM. CDR3 nucleotides: TGTGCCAGCCTGGGACCTGGGTTCTACGAGCAGTACTTC. Translation gives CASLGPGFYEQYF.

The V call is TRBV5-1, the J call TRBJ2-7; 10 nucleotides line up with TRBD2. CDR3 length: 19 residues. The ends lost 1 base at V and 1 base at J; junction bases unmatched: 14. The germline gives CDR1 SGHRS, CDR2 YFSETQ. CDR3 in amino acids: CASSLSVLAGGRTSYEQYF. CDR3 bases: TGCGCCAGCAGCTTGAGTGTATTAGCGGGGGGAAGGACATCCTACGAGCAGTACTTC.